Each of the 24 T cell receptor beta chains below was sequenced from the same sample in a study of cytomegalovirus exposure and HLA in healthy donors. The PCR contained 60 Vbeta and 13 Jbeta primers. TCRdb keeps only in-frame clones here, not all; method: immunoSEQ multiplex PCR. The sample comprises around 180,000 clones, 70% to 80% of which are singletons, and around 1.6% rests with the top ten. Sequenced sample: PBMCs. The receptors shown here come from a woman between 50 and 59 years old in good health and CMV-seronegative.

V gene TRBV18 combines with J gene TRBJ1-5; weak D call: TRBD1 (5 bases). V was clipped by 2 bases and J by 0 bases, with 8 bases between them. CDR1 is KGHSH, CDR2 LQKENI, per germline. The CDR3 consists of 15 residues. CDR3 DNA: TGTGCCAGCTCACCAGTCGGGGGTAGCAATCAGCCCCAGCATTTT. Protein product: CASSPVGGSNQPQHF. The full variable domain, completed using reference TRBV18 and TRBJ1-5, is NAGVMQNPRHLVRRRGQEARLRCSPMKGHSHVYWYRQLPEEGLKFMVYLQKENIIDESGMPKERFSAEFPKEGPSILRIQQVVRGDSAAYFCASSPVGGSNQPQHFGDGTRLSIL.

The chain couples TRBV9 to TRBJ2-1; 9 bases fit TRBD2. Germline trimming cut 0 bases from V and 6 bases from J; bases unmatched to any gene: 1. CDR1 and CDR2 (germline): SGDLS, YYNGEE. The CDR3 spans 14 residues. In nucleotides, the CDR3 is TGTGCCAGCAGCGTAGGAGCGGGAGGCAATGAGCAGTTCTTC. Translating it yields CASSVGAGGNEQFF.

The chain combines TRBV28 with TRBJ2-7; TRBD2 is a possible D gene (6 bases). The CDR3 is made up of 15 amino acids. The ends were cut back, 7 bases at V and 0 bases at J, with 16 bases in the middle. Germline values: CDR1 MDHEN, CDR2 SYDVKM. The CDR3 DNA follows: TGTGCCAGCACCCTCTCCGGGAGTACCTCCTACGAGCAGTACTTC. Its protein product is CASTLSGSTSYEQYF.

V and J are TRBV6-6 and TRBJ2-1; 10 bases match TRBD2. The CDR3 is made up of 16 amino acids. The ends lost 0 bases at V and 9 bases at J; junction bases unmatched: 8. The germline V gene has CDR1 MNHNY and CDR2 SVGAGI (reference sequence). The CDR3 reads CASSYSRSGGATEQFF. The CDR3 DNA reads TGTGCCAGCAGTTACTCGAGGAGCGGGGGGGCCACTGAGCAGTTCTTC.

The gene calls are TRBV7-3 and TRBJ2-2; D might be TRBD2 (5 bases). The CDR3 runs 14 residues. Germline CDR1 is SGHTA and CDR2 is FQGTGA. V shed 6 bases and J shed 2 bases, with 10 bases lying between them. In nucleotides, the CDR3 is TGTGCCAGCAGGGAGCGGAGCAACACCGGGGAGCTGTTTTTT. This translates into CASRERSNTGELFF.

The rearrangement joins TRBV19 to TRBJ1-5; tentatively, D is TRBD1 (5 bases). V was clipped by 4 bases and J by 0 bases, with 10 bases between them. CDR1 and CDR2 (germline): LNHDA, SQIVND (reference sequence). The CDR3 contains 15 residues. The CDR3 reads CASSTQEYSNQPQHF. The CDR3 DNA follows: TGTGCCAGTAGTACACAGGAATATAGCAATCAGCCCCAGCATTTT.

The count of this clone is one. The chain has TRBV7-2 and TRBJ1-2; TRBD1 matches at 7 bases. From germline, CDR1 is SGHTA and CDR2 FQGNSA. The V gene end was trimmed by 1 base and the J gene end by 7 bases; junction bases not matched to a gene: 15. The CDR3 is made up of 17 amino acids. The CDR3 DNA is TGTGCCAGCAGCTTAGTTCGGGGTGGACAGGAGAAAGGTGGCTACACCTTC. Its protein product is CASSLVRGGQEKGGYTF.

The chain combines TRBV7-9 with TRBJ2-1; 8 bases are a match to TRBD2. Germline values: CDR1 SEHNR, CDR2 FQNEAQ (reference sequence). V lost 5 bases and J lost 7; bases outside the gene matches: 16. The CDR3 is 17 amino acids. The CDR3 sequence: CASSPAVAGSLRNEQFF. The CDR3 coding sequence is TGTGCCAGCAGCCCAGCCGTAGCGGGGAGTCTCAGGAATGAGCAGTTCTTC.

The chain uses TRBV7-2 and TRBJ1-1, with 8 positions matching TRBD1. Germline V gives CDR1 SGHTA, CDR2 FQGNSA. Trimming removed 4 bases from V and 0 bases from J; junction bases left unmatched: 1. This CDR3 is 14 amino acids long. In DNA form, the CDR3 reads TGTGCCAGCAGCTGGACAGGGATGAACACTGAAGCTTTCTTT. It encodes CASSWTGMNTEAFF. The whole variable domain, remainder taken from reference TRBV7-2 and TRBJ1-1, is GAGVSQSPSNKVTEKGKDVELRCDPISGHTALYWYRQSLGQGLEFLIYFQGNSAPDKSGLPSDRFSAERTGGSVSTLTIQRTQQEDSAVYLCASSWTGMNTEAFFGQGTRLTVV.

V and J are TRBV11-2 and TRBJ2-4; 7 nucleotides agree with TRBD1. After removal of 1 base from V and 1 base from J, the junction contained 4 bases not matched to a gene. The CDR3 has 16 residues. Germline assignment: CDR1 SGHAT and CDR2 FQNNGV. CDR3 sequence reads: CASSLGPGQAKNIQYF. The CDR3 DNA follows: TGTGCCAGCAGCTTAGGCCCGGGACAGGCCAAAAACATTCAGTACTTC.

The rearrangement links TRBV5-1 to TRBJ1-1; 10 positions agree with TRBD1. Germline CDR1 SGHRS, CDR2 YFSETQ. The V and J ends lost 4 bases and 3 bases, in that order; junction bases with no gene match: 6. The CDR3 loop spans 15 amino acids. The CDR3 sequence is CASSPGDRGDTEAFF. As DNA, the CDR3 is TGCGCCAGCAGCCCCGGGGACAGGGGAGACACTGAAGCTTTCTTT.

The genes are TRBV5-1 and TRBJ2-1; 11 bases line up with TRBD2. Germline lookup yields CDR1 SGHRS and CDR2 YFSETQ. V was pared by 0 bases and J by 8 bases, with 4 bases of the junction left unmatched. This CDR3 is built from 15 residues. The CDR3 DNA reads TGCGCCAGCAGCTTGGGGGGACTAGCGGTGGATGAGCAGTTCTTC. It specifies CASSLGGLAVDEQFF. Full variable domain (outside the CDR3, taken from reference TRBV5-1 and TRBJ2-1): KAGVTQTPRYLIKTRGQQVTLSCSPISGHRSVSWYQQTPGQGLQFLFEYFSETQRNKGNFPGRFSGRQFSNSRSEMNVSTLELGDSALYLCASSLGGLAVDEQFFGPGTRLTVL.

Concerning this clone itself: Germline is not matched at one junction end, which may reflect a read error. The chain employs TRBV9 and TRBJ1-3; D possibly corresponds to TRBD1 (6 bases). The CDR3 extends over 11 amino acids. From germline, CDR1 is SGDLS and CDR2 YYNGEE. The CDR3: CASSRGASWDF. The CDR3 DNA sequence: TGTGCCAGCAGTCGGGGGGCAAGTTGGGATTTT. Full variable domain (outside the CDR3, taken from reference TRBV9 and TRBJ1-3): DSGVTQTPKHLITATGQRVTLRCSPRSGDLSVYWYQQSLDQGLQFLIQYYNGEERAKGNILERFSAQQFPDLHSELNLSSLELGDSALYFCASSRGASWDFGEGSWLTVV.

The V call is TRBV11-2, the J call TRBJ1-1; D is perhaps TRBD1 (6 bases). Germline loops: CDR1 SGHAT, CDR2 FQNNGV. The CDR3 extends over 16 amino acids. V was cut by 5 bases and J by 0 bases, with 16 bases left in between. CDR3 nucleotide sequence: TGTGCCAGCAGCATAAGGGGGGGTTACATGAACACTGAAGCTTTCTTT. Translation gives CASSIRGGYMNTEAFF.

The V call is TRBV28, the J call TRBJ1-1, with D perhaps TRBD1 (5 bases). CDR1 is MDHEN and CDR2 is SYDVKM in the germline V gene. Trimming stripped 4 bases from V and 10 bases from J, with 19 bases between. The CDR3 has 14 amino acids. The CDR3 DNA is TGTGCCAGCAGTTCGTCAGGGATGAAACCGGGAGCTTTCTTT. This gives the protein CASSSSGMKPGAFF.

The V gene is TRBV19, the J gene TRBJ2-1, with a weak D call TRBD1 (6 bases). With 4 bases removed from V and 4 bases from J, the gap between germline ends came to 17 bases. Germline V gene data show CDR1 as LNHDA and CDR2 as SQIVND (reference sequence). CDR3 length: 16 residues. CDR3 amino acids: CASSTLQGIRYNEQFF. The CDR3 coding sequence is TGTGCCAGTAGTACTTTACAGGGTATTAGGTACAATGAGCAGTTCTTC. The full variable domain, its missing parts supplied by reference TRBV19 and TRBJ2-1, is DGGITQSPKYLFRKEGQNVTLSCEQNLNHDAMYWYRQDPGQGLRLIYYSQIVNDFQKGDIAEGYSVSREKKESFPLTVTSAQKNPTAFYLCASSTLQGIRYNEQFFGPGTRLTVL.

This CDR3 is CASSLRETQYF. DNA for the CDR3: TGTGCCAGTAGTCTCAGGGAGACCCAGTACTTC. The rearrangement joins TRBV19 to TRBJ2-5; D uncertain. The V gene's germline CDR1 is LNHDA and CDR2 SQIVND (reference sequence). V was pared by 5 bases and J by 5 bases, with 6 bases between. CDR3 length: 11 amino acids.

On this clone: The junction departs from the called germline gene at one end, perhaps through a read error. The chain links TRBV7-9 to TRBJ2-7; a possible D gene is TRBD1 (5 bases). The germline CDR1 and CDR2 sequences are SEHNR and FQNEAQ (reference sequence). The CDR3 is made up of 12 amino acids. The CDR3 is CSSRPDTYEQYF. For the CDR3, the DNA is TGTTCCAGCAGACCGGACACTTACGAGCAGTACTTC.

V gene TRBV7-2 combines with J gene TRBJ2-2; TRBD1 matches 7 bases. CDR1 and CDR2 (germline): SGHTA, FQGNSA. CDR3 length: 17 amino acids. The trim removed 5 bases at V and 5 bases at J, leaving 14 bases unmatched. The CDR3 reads CASSISGQAVRTGELFF. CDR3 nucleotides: TGTGCCAGCAGCATTTCAGGACAGGCCGTCCGGACCGGGGAGCTGTTTTTT.

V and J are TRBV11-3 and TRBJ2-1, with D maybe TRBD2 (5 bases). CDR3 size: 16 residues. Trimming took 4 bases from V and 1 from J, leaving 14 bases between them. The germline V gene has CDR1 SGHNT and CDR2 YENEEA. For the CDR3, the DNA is TGTGCCAGCAGCTGGGGAGATACTAGTTCCTACAATGAGCAGTTCTTC. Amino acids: CASSWGDTSSYNEQFF.

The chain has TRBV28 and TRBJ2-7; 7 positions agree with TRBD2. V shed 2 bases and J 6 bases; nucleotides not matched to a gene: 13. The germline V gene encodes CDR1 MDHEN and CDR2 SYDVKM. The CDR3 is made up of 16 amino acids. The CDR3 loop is CASSLLSGAGESEQYF. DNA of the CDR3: TGTGCCAGCAGTTTACTGTCTGGGGCGGGAGAGTCCGAGCAGTACTTC.

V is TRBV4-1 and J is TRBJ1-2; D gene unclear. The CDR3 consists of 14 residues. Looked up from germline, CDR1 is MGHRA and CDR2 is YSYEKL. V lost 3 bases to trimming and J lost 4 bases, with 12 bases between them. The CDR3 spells CASSHSDISYGYTF. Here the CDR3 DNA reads TGCGCCAGCAGCCATTCTGACATCAGCTATGGCTACACCTTC.

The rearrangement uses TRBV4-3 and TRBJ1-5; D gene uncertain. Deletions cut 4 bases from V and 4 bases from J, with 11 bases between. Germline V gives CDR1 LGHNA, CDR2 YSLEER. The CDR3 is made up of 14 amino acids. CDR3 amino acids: CASSPTPGNQPQHF. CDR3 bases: TGCGCCAGCAGCCCCACGCCGGGGAATCAGCCCCAGCATTTT.

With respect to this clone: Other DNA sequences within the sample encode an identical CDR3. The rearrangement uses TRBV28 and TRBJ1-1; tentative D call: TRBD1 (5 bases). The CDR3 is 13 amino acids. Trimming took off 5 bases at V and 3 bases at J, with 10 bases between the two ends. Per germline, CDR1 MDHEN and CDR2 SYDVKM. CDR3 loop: CASSLGGDTEAFF. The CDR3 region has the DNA TGTGCCAGCAGTCTGGGGGGGGACACTGAAGCTTTCTTT.